This TCR beta chain was profiled in a study of cytomegalovirus exposure and HLA in healthy donors. This clone has just a few counts. V lost 2 bases and J lost 9; bases outside the gene matches: 4. Germline V lookup: CDR1 KGHSH, CDR2 LQKENI. CDR3 length equals 14 residues. Vbeta (60) and Jbeta (13) primers were used in the PCR. Some clones are missing from TCRdb's copy, which holds only in-frame ones; the method was immunoSEQ multiplex PCR. The sample lists nearly 200,000 clones; 79% were seen once. The receptor was derived from a male donor in good health and CMV-seropositive. V gene TRBV18 combines with J gene TRBJ2-1; 10 nucleotides line up with TRBD2. Source material: PBMCs. CDR3 amino acids: CASSPALAGGEQFF. The CDR3 nucleotides read TGTGCCAGCTCACCAGCATTAGCGGGAGGTGAGCAGTTCTTC.